Below are 22 T cell receptor beta chains sequenced from a single sample in a study of T cell responses to AZD1222 COVID-19 vaccine. This table comes from immunoSEQ multiplex PCR, and its TCRdb copy is limited to in-frame clones, with some not included. The data contain 70,000 or so clones, roughly 83% of them singletons. Sample: peripheral blood, taken 28 days after the second AZD1222 dose. Receptor source: an adult who received the AZD1222 COVID-19 vaccine.

The gene calls are TRBV29-1 and TRBJ2-3; D ambiguous. There are 12 residues in the CDR3. Looked up from germline, CDR1 is SQVTM and CDR2 is ANQGSEA. Trimming removed 6 bases at V and 0 bases at J, with 7 bases between. CDR3 bases: TGCAGCGTAACGTCTAGCACAGATACGCAGTATTTT. Translated: CSVTSSTDTQYF.

The rearrangement joins TRBV6-5 to TRBJ2-7; D might be TRBD1 or TRBD2, each matching 5 bases. Germline CDR1 MNHEY, CDR2 SVGAGI. With 0 bases removed from V and 3 bases from J, the gap between germline ends came to 6 bases. The CDR3 sequence is 13 residues long. The CDR3 DNA reads as TGTGCCAGCAGTTACTCGGGGGTCTACGAGCAGTACTTC. This translates into CASSYSGVYEQYF.

V usage is TRBV27 and J usage is TRBJ2-7, with D unclear. CDR3 length equals 11 residues. Germline assignment: CDR1 MNHEY and CDR2 SMNVEV (reference sequence). V gave up 6 bases and J gave up 2 bases, with 5 bases separating them. The CDR3 loop is CASRVTYEQYF. DNA of the CDR3: TGTGCCAGCAGAGTGACCTACGAGCAGTACTTC.

The genes are TRBV7-6 and TRBJ2-1, with D hard to call. Germline loops: CDR1 SGHVS, CDR2 FNYEAQ. Trimming took 4 bases from V and 6 from J, leaving 10 bases between them. The CDR3 is 13 amino acids. CDR3 nucleotides: TGTGCCAGCAGCTCCGTTTGGGCCAATGAGCAGTTCTTC. Translation: CASSSVWANEQFF.

In this sample, this clone turned up once. The gene calls are TRBV10-2 and TRBJ2-1; 13 nucleotides match TRBD2. Germline V lookup: CDR1 WSHSY, CDR2 SAAADI. This CDR3 spans 15 amino acids. V trimming: 4 bases; J trimming: 3 bases; junction bases outside the gene matches: 0. The CDR3 region has the DNA TGCGCCAGCAGTGGGACTAGCGGGAGCTACAATGAGCAGTTCTTC. Its protein product is CASSGTSGSYNEQFF.

CDR3 amino acids: CASSSYDSFYGYTF. Written as DNA, the CDR3 is TGCGCCAGCAGCTCCTACGACAGTTTTTATGGCTACACCTTC. This sequence joins TRBV5-1 and TRBJ1-2; tentative D call: TRBD1 (5 bases). Trimming took 3 bases from V and 5 from J, leaving 14 bases between them. Germline V lookup: CDR1 SGHRS, CDR2 YFSETQ. The CDR3 totals 14 residues.

This chain uses TRBV6-5 with TRBJ1-1, with TRBD1 as a possible D gene (6 bases). CDR3 length equals 15 residues. Germline CDR1 and CDR2: MNHEY and SVGAGI. Between the trimmed V and J ends, which lost 7 bases and 3 bases, there was a span of 18 bases. The CDR3 loop reads CASNIKQGMHTEAFF. Written as DNA, the CDR3 is TGTGCCAGCAATATTAAACAGGGAATGCACACTGAAGCTTTCTTT.

In regard to this clone: This sample includes further DNA sequences coding for the same CDR3. The chain recombines TRBV5-1 with TRBJ2-5, with D possibly matching TRBD1 (7 bases). This CDR3 has 15 amino acids. Trimming pared 4 bases from V and 3 bases from J, leaving 16 bases between. Germline CDR1 reads SGHRS; CDR2 reads YFSETQ. CDR3 sequence: CASSPGGTAKETQYF. CDR3 nucleotides: TGCGCCAGCAGCCCGGGCGGGACAGCAAAAGAGACCCAGTACTTC.

This rearrangement joins TRBV20-1 to TRBJ2-2, with 10 bases aligning to TRBD2. CDR3 length equals 17 residues. From germline, CDR1 is DFQATT and CDR2 SNEGSKA (reference sequence). The trim removed 3 bases at V and 5 bases at J, leaving 12 bases unmatched. CDR3 bases: TGCAGTGCTAGTCTGCGCCTAGCGGGAGCTGGGACCGGGGAGCTGTTTTTT. This translates into CSASLRLAGAGTGELFF.

The rearrangement links TRBV6-5 to TRBJ2-2; D is uncertain. This CDR3 comprises 13 residues. V was shortened by 2 bases and J by 5 bases, with 6 bases between the two germline ends. CDR1 and CDR2 (germline): MNHEY, SVGAGI. The CDR3 nucleotides are TGTGCCAGCAGTTACCGACAAACCGGGGAGCTGTTTTTT. Translating it yields CASSYRQTGELFF.

This chain joins TRBV5-1 and TRBJ2-3; D unresolved. Germline values: CDR1 SGHRS, CDR2 YFSETQ. CDR3 length equals 16 residues. V was clipped by 5 bases and J by 0 bases, with 16 bases between them. The CDR3 DNA reads TGCGCCAGCAGTCTCCAACCAGCCTTAAGCACAGATACGCAGTATTTT. This codes for CASSLQPALSTDTQYF.

This clone appeared once. V is TRBV5-3 and J is TRBJ2-2; 8 nucleotides agree with TRBD1. Being an ORF, TRBV5-3 has a function that is uncertain. Trimming took 1 base from V and 6 from J; bases not matched to a gene: 11. The CDR3 contains 17 residues. CDR3 region: CARSLNGTGSIAGELFF. In DNA, the CDR3 is TGTGCCAGAAGCTTGAATGGGACAGGTAGTATCGCCGGGGAGCTGTTTTTT.

This clone was found a few times. The chain carries TRBV2 and TRBJ1-2, with D uncertain. Germline CDR1 and CDR2: SNHLY and FYNNEI. The CDR3 covers 13 residues. Deletions cut 4 bases from V and 4 bases from J, with 10 bases between. As DNA, the CDR3 is TGTGCCAGCAGTGTGACGGAGGCCTATGGCTACACCTTC. Its protein is CASSVTEAYGYTF.

This clone occurred once. The chain recombines TRBV5-1 with TRBJ1-1, with D possibly matching TRBD1 (6 bases). In germline, CDR1 is SGHRS, CDR2 YFSETQ. Trimming left V 0 bases short and J 12 bases short, with 21 bases between. The CDR3 is made up of 15 amino acids. CDR3 bases: TGCGCCAGCAGCTTGGCCGAGGCAGGGGCGTGGAGAACTTTCTTT. Protein sequence: CASSLAEAGAWRTFF.

The CDR3 DNA sequence: TGCGCCAGCAGCTCCCTTTCCGAAACCTACGAGCAGTACTTC. Protein: CASSSLSETYEQYF. The chain carries TRBV5-1 and TRBJ2-7, with unresolved D. Trimming left V 3 bases short and J 2 bases short, with 12 bases between. This CDR3 contains 14 residues. Germline CDR1 reads SGHRS; CDR2 reads YFSETQ.

The chain recombines TRBV27 with TRBJ2-7; D might be TRBD2 (5 bases). CDR1 MNHEY and CDR2 SMNVEV come from the germline V gene (reference sequence). This CDR3 is 12 amino acids long. V gave up 7 bases and J gave up 6 bases, with 13 bases separating them. The CDR3: CASTGIHREQYF. CDR3 coding DNA: TGTGCCAGCACGGGGATACATCGCGAGCAGTACTTC.

V usage is TRBV25-1 and J usage is TRBJ1-5; no clear D. Trimming removed 8 bases at V and 9 bases at J, with 11 bases between. Germline assignment: CDR1 MGHDK and CDR2 SYGVNS. The CDR3 has 11 amino acids. In DNA, the CDR3 is TGTGCCAGCTTTTCTTATTTGCCCCAGCATTTT. The encoded protein is CASFSYLPQHF.

The chain joins TRBV5-4 to TRBJ2-7; 11 bases map to TRBD2. The trim removed 4 bases at V and 1 base at J, leaving 10 bases unmatched. Germline loops: CDR1 SGHNT, CDR2 YYREEE (reference sequence). The CDR3 is 17 residues long. CDR3 amino acids: CASSTWDSSGRSYEQYF. DNA for the CDR3: TGTGCCAGCAGCACTTGGGACTCTAGCGGGAGGTCCTACGAGCAGTACTTC.

This clone was picked up a small number of times. CDR3 in amino acids: CASSLNNSPLHF. DNA of the CDR3: TGTGCCAGCAGCCTGAACAATTCACCCCTCCACTTT. V is TRBV7-8 and J is TRBJ1-6; D unresolved. The V gene lost 5 bases and the J gene lost 7 bases, with 6 bases spanning the gap. This CDR3 has 12 amino acids. The germline CDR1 and CDR2 sequences are SGHVS and FQNEAQ.

The chain is built from TRBV9 and TRBJ2-2; D is unresolved. From germline, CDR1 is SGDLS and CDR2 YYNGEE. Trimming left V 0 bases short and J 6 bases short, with 6 bases between. This CDR3 spans 13 amino acids. The CDR3 reads CASSVGWAGELFF. CDR3 sequence (DNA): TGTGCCAGCAGCGTAGGATGGGCCGGGGAGCTGTTTTTT.

This clone is a singleton in its sample. The genes are TRBV3-1 (or the pseudogene TRBV3-2) and TRBJ1-2, with D possibly matching TRBD1 (5 bases). The CDR3 consists of 15 residues. Between the trimmed V and J ends, which lost 1 base and 3 bases, there was a span of 12 bases. CDR1 is LGHDT and CDR2 is YNNKEL in the germline V gene (reference sequence). Here the CDR3 DNA reads TGTGCCAGCAGCCAAGTTGCAAGGGGACACTATGGCTACACCTTC. Translation gives CASSQVARGHYGYTF.

The chain joins TRBV3-1 (or the pseudogene TRBV3-2) to TRBJ2-7; a possible D gene is TRBD2 (6 bases). CDR3 length: 15 amino acids. Germline V gene sequence: CDR1 LGHDT, CDR2 YNNKEL (reference sequence). Trimming cost V 0 bases and J 3 bases, with 12 bases left between them. The CDR3 coding sequence is TGTGCCAGCAGCCAAGATGTGGGGAGGCTCTACGAGCAGTACTTC. Its protein product is CASSQDVGRLYEQYF.